This TCR beta chain was retrieved from a study of blood T cell repertoires in COVID-19 (dated by TCRdb to 2020 to 2021). Background for the entire study: The collaborator samples originated in the United States, Italy and Spain and spanned the acute and convalescent phases of COVID-19. Samples were obtained from the ongoing ImmuneRACE study (first 160 participants) and from 1,200 or so subjects provided by 6 global collaborators. Where HLA class I and class II types were available, the types were taken from metadata supplied by the sample provider, not from assay-based typing. A freely available public database, intended as a resource for researchers studying the immune response to SARS-CoV-2, is where the repertoires were released. The material from the prospective study consisted of cDNA or gDNA derived from T cells, B-cell-depleted T cells, or PBMCs. The sample metadata nearly always contained a de-identified subject ID, COVID-19 status, age in years and sex. Deeply sampled blood TCRbeta repertoires from subjects exposed to, actively infected with, or recovered from COVID-19 were included in the dataset. Study-level results and caveats: The quantity of clinical and demographic metadata differed by source and by participant and was supplied without curation.

As concerns this clone: Its antigen is not yet known. Per-base quality was not reported, and no clone a single base away is much larger than it.

Trimming removed 1 base from V and 2 bases from J, leaving 18 bases between the germline ends. Per the germline V gene, SQVTM is the CDR1 and ANQGSEA is the CDR2. The CDR3 starts with the cysteine, ends with the phenylalanine, and has 16 residues. Only CDR3 DNA remains: 48 bases, in frame from the first base. TCRbeta CDR3 regions were amplified from genomic DNA using the immunoSEQ Assay, a bias-controlled multiplex PCR. The authors' pipeline ran thus. Nucleated cell counts per sample were estimated from amplification of reference gene primers within the assay. To quantify the absolute abundance of each unique TCRbeta CDR3 rearrangement, sequence reads were collapsed and filtered. Productive Simpson clonality was computed per sample as the square root of Simpson's diversity index over productive rearrangements. TCRdb provides this immuneACCESS table in a form limited to in-frame rearrangements. Some clones are lacking; in checked studies, under half of them reflect an unresolved V gene, and why the rest are absent is not known. V, J and clone size are those of that table, while D and trimming were read from the DNA. The sample table records some 460,000 clones; roughly 87% of these occur just once. The ten largest make up roughly 0.7% of the sample.

Participants in the prospective study were aged about 18 to 95 years, lived in about two dozen United States geographic areas, and enrolled through a virtual design. In the prospective study, cohorts were assigned on the basis of participant-reported clinical history obtained from a screening survey and a study questionnaire. ImmuneRACE Cohort 3 recovered participants were defined by two consecutive negative NP/OP PCR tests, healthcare professional clearance, or symptom resolution. Mobile phlebotomists in the prospective study collected whole blood, serum and a nasopharyngeal or oropharyngeal swab from every participant. Additional blood draws and questionnaires over an approximately two-month period could optionally be provided by prospective study participants. Prospective study blood samples were shipped either frozen or at room temperature before DNA extraction.

The sequence links TRBV29-1 to TRBJ2-7; the D region possibly corresponds to TRBD1 (5 bases align). The sequence was obtained from a woman aged 18-29 years who had recovered from COVID-19. Sequencing was carried out using PBMCs or T cells enriched from blood (not recorded which). The bases read TGCAGCGTTGAAGGAAATCCGGGCGAGGACACCTACGAGCAGTACTTC. This encodes CSVEGNPGEDTYEQYF.